The rows below give T cell receptor beta chains drawn from one sample of a study of CD8 T cells in ankylosing spondylitis. MiXCR was run by TCRdb on the 5' RACE reads, yielding one entry per CDR3 protein. The sample includes 400,000 to 450,000 distinct CDR3 sequences, under 20% seen only once; the top ten take approximately 0.97%. The sample comprised blood, either unsorted or a sorted T cell fraction (not recorded which). These receptors were taken from a male donor with ankylosing spondylitis. Each CDR3 is given with its conserved first and last residue. The D gene is left open where the match is weak. Size is stated for part of the rows, as once, few or many counts, or as a class when the clone is expanded.

clone_size j_call v_call d_call cdr3_nt cdr3_aa
few TRBJ2-7 TRBV20-1 TRBD1 TGCAGTGCTACCAGGGGGACCTACGAGCAGTACTTC CSATRGTYEQYF
NA TRBJ1-1 TRBV20-1 NA TGCAGTGCTAGGGGGATCACTGAAGCTTTCTTT CSARGITEAFF
many TRBJ1-2 TRBV7-9 NA TGTGCCAGCACCCGGTCAGGGACTAACTATGGCTACACCTTC CASTRSGTNYGYTF
NA TRBJ2-1 TRBV6-5 NA TGTGCCAGCAGTTACGAGGTTGCCTACAATGAGCAGTTCTTC CASSYEVAYNEQFF
many TRBJ1-1 TRBV5-1 NA TGCGCCAGCAGCTTGGCCAGTCTGAACACTGAAGCTTTCTTT CASSLASLNTEAFF
few TRBJ2-2 TRBV6-1 TRBD1 TGTGCCAGCATCCCGGGACAGGGGCTCACCGGGGAGCTGTTTTTT CASIPGQGLTGELFF
few TRBJ1-1 TRBV5-1 TRBD1 TGCGCCAGCAGCAAGGAGGGACAGGGGCGACTGAGCACTGAAGCTTTCTTT CASSKEGQGRLSTEAFF
few TRBJ2-5 TRBV7-2 TRBD2 TGTGCCAGCAGCCCACTAGCGGCGGAGACCCAGTACTTC CASSPLAAETQYF
NA TRBJ1-1 TRBV12-3/TRBV12-4 NA TGTGCCAGCAGTTTAGGAGGTGTTGAAGCTTTCTTT CASSLGGVEAFF
NA TRBJ2-4 TRBV6-4 TRBD2 TGTGCCAGCAGCCTAGCGGAGGGTGACATTCAGTACTTC CASSLAEGDIQYF
few TRBJ2-5 TRBV24-1 NA TGTGCCACCAGTGATACGCGCAGGGGAGAGACCCAGTACTTC CATSDTRRGETQYF
NA TRBJ2-5 TRBV2 NA TGTGCCAGCAGTGTGGGACAACCCATACAAGAGACCCAGTACTTC CASSVGQPIQETQYF
NA TRBJ2-7 TRBV7-2 NA TGTGCCAGCAGCTCCAACGGGCGGTACGAGCAGTACTTC CASSSNGRYEQYF